A selection of T cell receptor beta chains follows, all from one sample in a study of blood T cell repertoires in COVID-19. Profiling relied on immunoSEQ multiplex PCR, and the TCRdb table lists in-frame clones only, not all of them. Of 35,000 to 40,000 clones in the sample, more than 65% were seen once. Sequencing was carried out using peripheral blood. These receptors were obtained from a man older than 75 with active or convalescent COVID-19. CDR3s include the opening cysteine and the closing phenylalanine or tryptophan. A D gene is named only where the DNA matches it firmly. Expanded clones are given a class, and other clones once, few, many or no size at all.

>TRBD1|NA|TRBV6-1|TRBJ1-2
CASSLDRVGGYTF
TGTGCCAGCAGTTTAGACAGGGTTGGTGGCTACACCTTC
>NA|NA|TRBV27|TRBJ2-1
CASSLRRGEQFF
TGTGCCAGCAGTTTAAGGAGAGGGGAGCAGTTCTTC
>NA|once|TRBV27|TRBJ2-5
CASSLRSRGRQETQYF
TGTGCCAGCAGTTTAAGGTCGCGGGGAAGGCAAGAGACCCAGTACTTC
>NA|NA|TRBV4-3|TRBJ1-5
CASSQEGRGCNQPQHF
TGCGCCAGCAGCCAAGAAGGCAGGGGTTGCAATCAGCCCCAGCATTTT
>NA|NA|TRBV24-1|TRBJ1-1
CATSISQGEAFF
TGTGCCACCAGCATTTCCCAGGGAGAAGCTTTCTTT
>NA|NA|TRBV4-3|TRBJ2-1
CASSQDLVSGSLSYNEQFF
TGCGCCAGCAGCCAAGATCTAGTAAGCGGAAGTCTCTCCTACAATGAGCAGTTCTTC
>TRBD2|NA|TRBV6-2/TRBV6-3|TRBJ2-7
CASSYPTSGVYEQYF
TGTGCCAGCAGTTACCCGACTAGCGGGGTCTACGAGCAGTACTTC
>NA|NA|TRBV5-6|TRBJ2-1
CASVGLSGNEQFF
TGTGCCAGCGTAGGGCTAAGCGGCAATGAGCAGTTCTTC
>NA|NA|TRBV5-1|TRBJ2-1
CASSRGGNEQFF
TGCGCCAGCTCAAGAGGAGGCAATGAGCAGTTCTTC
>TRBD1|NA|TRBV11-2|TRBJ1-4
CASSKTRQGFNEKLFF
TGTGCCAGCAGCAAAACACGACAGGGGTTTAACGAAAAACTGTTTTTT
>TRBD1|NA|TRBV6-6|TRBJ1-6
CASSYVQGARLAPLHF
TGTGCCAGCAGTTACGTACAGGGGGCGAGGTTGGCACCCCTCCACTTT
>TRBD1|NA|TRBV6-5|TRBJ1-3
CASSYDRAGNTIYF
TGTGCCAGCAGTTACGACAGGGCAGGAAACACCATATATTTT
>TRBD1|NA|TRBV9|TRBJ1-6
CASSAGQGSPLHF
TGTGCCAGCAGCGCGGGACAGGGGTCACCCCTCCACTTT
>NA|NA|TRBV27|TRBJ1-1
CASSSDRSGTTEAFF
TGTGCCAGCAGTTCCGACAGGTCTGGGACCACTGAAGCTTTCTTT
>TRBD1|NA|TRBV7-2|TRBJ2-7
CASSPPPGQTYEQYF
TGTGCCAGCAGCCCACCACCGGGACAGACCTACGAGCAGTACTTC